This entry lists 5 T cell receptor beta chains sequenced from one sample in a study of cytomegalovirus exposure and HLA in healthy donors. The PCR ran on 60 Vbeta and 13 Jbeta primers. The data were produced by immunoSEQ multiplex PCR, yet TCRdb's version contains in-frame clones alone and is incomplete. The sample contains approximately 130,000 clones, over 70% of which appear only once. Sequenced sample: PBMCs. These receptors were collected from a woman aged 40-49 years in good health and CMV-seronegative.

The CDR3 is CASSIQVGQPQHF. As DNA, the CDR3 is TGTGCCAGTAGTATCCAGGTCGGTCAGCCCCAGCATTTT. The chain combines TRBV19 with TRBJ1-5, with no clear D. Trimming left V 3 bases short and J 6 bases short, with 9 bases between. CDR1 LNHDA and CDR2 SQIVND come from the germline V gene (reference sequence). There are 13 residues in the CDR3. Combining the CDR3 with reference TRBV19 and TRBJ1-5 gives the whole variable domain DGGITQSPKYLFRKEGQNVTLSCEQNLNHDAMYWYRQDPGQGLRLIYYSQIVNDFQKGDIAEGYSVSREKKESFPLTVTSAQKNPTAFYLCASSIQVGQPQHFGDGTRLSIL.

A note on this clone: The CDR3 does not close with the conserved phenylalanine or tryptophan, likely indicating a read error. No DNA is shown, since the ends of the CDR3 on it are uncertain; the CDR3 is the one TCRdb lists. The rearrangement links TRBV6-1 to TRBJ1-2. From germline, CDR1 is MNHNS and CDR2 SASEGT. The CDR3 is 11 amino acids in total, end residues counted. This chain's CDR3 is CASSEASPSGL.

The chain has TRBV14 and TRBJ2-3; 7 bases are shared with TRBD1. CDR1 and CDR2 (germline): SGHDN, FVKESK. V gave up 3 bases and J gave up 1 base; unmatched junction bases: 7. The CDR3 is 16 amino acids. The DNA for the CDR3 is TGTGCCAGCAGCCAGGGATTAGGGGGCGGCACAGATACGCAGTATTTT. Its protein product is CASSQGLGGGTDTQYF.

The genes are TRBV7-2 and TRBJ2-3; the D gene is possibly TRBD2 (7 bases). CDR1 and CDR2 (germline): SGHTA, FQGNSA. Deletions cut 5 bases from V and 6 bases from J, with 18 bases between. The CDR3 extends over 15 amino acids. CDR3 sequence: CASSLEGGPPDTQYF. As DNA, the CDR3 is TGTGCCAGCAGCCTAGAGGGGGGGCCACCCGATACGCAGTATTTT.

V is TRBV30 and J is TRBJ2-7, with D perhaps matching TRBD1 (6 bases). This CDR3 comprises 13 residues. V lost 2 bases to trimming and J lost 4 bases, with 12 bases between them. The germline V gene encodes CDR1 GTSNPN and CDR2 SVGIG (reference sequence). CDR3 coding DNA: TGTGCCTGGAGTCGGGGACAAAAATACGAGCAGTACTTC. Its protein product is CAWSRGQKYEQYF. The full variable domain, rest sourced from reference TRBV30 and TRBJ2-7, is SQTIHQWPATLVQPVGSPLSLECTVEGTSNPNLYWYRQAAGRGLQLLFYSVGIGQISSEVPQNLSASRPQDRQFILSSKKLLLSDSGFYLCAWSRGQKYEQYFGPGTRLTVT.